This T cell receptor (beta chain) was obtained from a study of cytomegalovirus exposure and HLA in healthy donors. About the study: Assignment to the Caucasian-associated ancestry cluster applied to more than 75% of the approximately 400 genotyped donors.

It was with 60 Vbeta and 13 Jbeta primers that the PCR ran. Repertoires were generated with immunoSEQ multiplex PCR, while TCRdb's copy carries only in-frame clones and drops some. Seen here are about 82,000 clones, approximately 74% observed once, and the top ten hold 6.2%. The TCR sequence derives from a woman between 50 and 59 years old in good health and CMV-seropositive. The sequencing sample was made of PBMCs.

DNA of the CDR3: TGCAGTGCAAGGACTGAGCGCCTGTTTTTT. It codes for CSARTERLFF. V is TRBV20-1 and J is TRBJ1-4; D is ambiguous. CDR1 is DFQATT and CDR2 is SNEGSKA in the germline V gene (reference sequence). This CDR3 is built from 10 residues. With 6 bases removed from V and 14 bases from J, the gap between germline ends came to 13 bases.